Following are 15 T cell receptor beta chains from one sample sequenced in a study of blood T cell repertoires in COVID-19. Clones were sequenced by immunoSEQ multiplex PCR, and TCRdb holds only the in-frame ones, with some missing. The table lists about 58,000 clones, more than 70% of them singletons. The sequenced sample consisted of peripheral blood. The receptors derive from a man aged 40-49 years with active COVID-19.

V is TRBV28 and J is TRBJ1-3; 7 nucleotides align to TRBD1. The CDR3 has 14 amino acids. Germline V gives CDR1 MDHEN, CDR2 SYDVKM. Trimming at V came to 5 bases and at J to 4 bases, leaving 5 bases not matched to a gene. The CDR3 bases are TGTGCCAGCAGTCGACAGGGTCCCGGAAACACCATATATTTT. Translation: CASSRQGPGNTIYF. Using reference TRBV28 and TRBJ1-3 for the parts outside the CDR3, the full variable domain is DVKVTQSSRYLVKRTGEKVFLECVQDMDHENMFWYRQDPGLGLRLIYFSYDVKMKEKGDIPEGYSVSREKKERFSLILESASTNQTSMYLCASSRQGPGNTIYFGEGSWLTVV.

The J gene is TRBJ1-2, the V gene TRBV11-2, with D unresolved. This CDR3 comprises 14 residues. Per the germline V gene, CDR1 is SGHAT and CDR2 is FQNNGV. V gave up 0 bases and J gave up 7 bases, with 12 bases separating them. The CDR3 reads CASSLDYVGSGYTF. Written as DNA, the CDR3 is TGTGCCAGCAGCTTAGATTACGTGGGCAGTGGCTACACCTTC.

This clone was found a few times. This chain uses TRBV4-1 with TRBJ2-5; 8 positions match TRBD2. The germline V gene encodes CDR1 MGHRA and CDR2 YSYEKL. V lost 0 bases to trimming and J lost 5 bases; unmatched junction nucleotides: 8. The CDR3 has 16 amino acids. CDR3 coding DNA: TGCGCCAGCAGCCAAGAACCCCCTAGCGGGTGGGAGACCCAGTACTTC. This codes for CASSQEPPSGWETQYF.

This chain links TRBV11-2 with TRBJ2-1, with 8 bases lining up with TRBD2. This CDR3 has 17 residues. V was clipped by 5 bases and J by 2 bases; unmatched bases: 11. Germline V gene sequence: CDR1 SGHAT, CDR2 FQNNGV. CDR3 protein: CASSPGGLAEPYNEQFF. CDR3 DNA sequence: TGTGCCAGCAGCCCGGGCGGACTAGCAGAACCCTACAATGAGCAGTTCTTC.

This chain links TRBV5-6 with TRBJ2-2, with 7 bases fitting TRBD1. CDR3 length equals 15 residues. The trim removed 2 bases at V and 7 bases at J, leaving 8 bases unmatched. CDR1 and CDR2 (germline): SGHDT, YYEEEE. The CDR3 region is CASSFNDRAGGELFF. In nucleotides, the CDR3 is TGTGCCAGCAGCTTCAATGACAGGGCGGGCGGGGAGCTGTTTTTT. The full variable domain, rest sourced from reference TRBV5-6 and TRBJ2-2, is DAGVTQSPTHLIKTRGQQVTLRCSPKSGHDTVSWYQQALGQGPQFIFQYYEEEERQRGNFPDRFSGHQFPNYSSELNVNALLLGDSALYLCASSFNDRAGGELFFGEGSRLTVL.

The V gene is TRBV2, the J gene TRBJ2-1, with a weak D call TRBD2 (6 bases). V gave up 4 bases and J gave up 8 bases, with 6 bases separating them. Germline V gene data show CDR1 as SNHLY and CDR2 as FYNNEI. The CDR3 totals 11 residues. The CDR3 protein is CASSGEDEQFF. The CDR3 DNA follows: TGTGCCAGCAGTGGGGAGGATGAGCAGTTCTTC.

J is TRBJ2-1 and V is TRBV29-1; tentatively, D is TRBD2 (6 bases). The V end lost 4 bases, the J end lost 2 bases, and 12 bases lay between the germline ends. This CDR3 has 14 residues. Germline CDR1 and CDR2: SQVTM and ANQGSEA. The CDR3 DNA reads TGCAGCGTTGTGGGCGGGAAAACCTACAATGAGCAGTTCTTC. It codes for CSVVGGKTYNEQFF.

The chain couples TRBV18 to TRBJ2-6; perhaps TRBD1 as D (5 bases). This CDR3 is built from 14 residues. Germline CDR1 reads KGHSH; CDR2 reads LQKENI. V lost 4 bases and J lost 5, with 9 bases in between. In DNA form, the CDR3 reads TGTGCCAGCTCACTGCAGGGTTGGGCCAACGTCCTGACTTTC. Amino acids: CASSLQGWANVLTF.

V usage is TRBV9 and J usage is TRBJ2-1; 10 bases are shared with TRBD1. The junction had 12 bases not matched to a gene; V was cut back by 0 bases and J by 3 bases. Germline lookup yields CDR1 SGDLS and CDR2 YYNGEE. This CDR3 spans 19 amino acids. The chain's CDR3 is CASSVAKSGDRGGYNEQFF. CDR3 nucleotides: TGTGCCAGCAGCGTAGCTAAGTCGGGGGACAGGGGAGGCTACAATGAGCAGTTCTTC.

The chain is built from TRBV29-1 and TRBJ2-3, with 7 bases identical to TRBD2. Unmatched junction bases numbered 10, after V lost 6 bases and J lost 10 bases. Germline V CDR1 and CDR2: SQVTM, ANQGSEA. CDR3 size: 12 residues. CDR3 in amino acids: CSVPGTISAQYF. The CDR3 region has the DNA TGCAGCGTGCCGGGGACTATATCGGCGCAGTATTTT.

This clone was observed a single time. V is TRBV2 and J is TRBJ2-3; the match to TRBD2 covers 10 bases. The CDR3 is 15 residues long. CDR1 and CDR2 from the germline V gene are SNHLY and FYNNEI. V was pared by 6 bases and J by 6 bases, with 9 bases of the junction left unmatched. CDR3 protein: CASRGTSDPRDTQYF. CDR3 in DNA: TGTGCCAGCAGGGGGACTAGCGACCCTCGGGATACGCAGTATTTT. The entire variable domain, with the rest obtained from reference TRBV2 and TRBJ2-3, is as follows: EPEVTQTPSHQVTQMGQEVILRCVPISNHLYFYWYRQILGQKVEFLVSFYNNEISEKSEIFDDQFSVERPDGSNFTLKIRSTKLEDSAMYFCASRGTSDPRDTQYFGPGTRLTVL.

This clone was detected a few times. The chain is built from TRBV5-6 and TRBJ2-1, with D possibly matching TRBD2 (5 bases). V lost 3 bases and J lost 8, with 12 bases in between. Germline V lookup: CDR1 SGHDT, CDR2 YYEEEE. The CDR3 spans 13 residues. CDR3 DNA: TGTGCCAGCAGCTACCCCAACGGGGATGAGCAGTTCTTC. Residues: CASSYPNGDEQFF.

The J gene is TRBJ1-5, the V gene TRBV4-1; D perhaps matches TRBD1 (5 bases). The CDR3 is made up of 14 amino acids. The germline CDR1 and CDR2 sequences are MGHRA and YSYEKL. Trimming took off 6 bases at V and 2 bases at J, with 11 bases between the two ends. CDR3 DNA: TGCGCCAGCAGTCCAGGGATGGGCAATCAGCCCCAGCATTTT. Its protein is CASSPGMGNQPQHF.

The chain carries TRBV10-1 and TRBJ2-3; no reliable D call. This CDR3 region has 15 residues. The germline gives CDR1 WNHNN, CDR2 SYGVQD (reference sequence). Trimming shortened V by 3 bases and J by 1 base, and 11 bases separated the two germline ends. CDR3 residues: CASSENVAGTDTQYF. The CDR3 DNA sequence: TGCGCCAGCAGTGAAAATGTGGCCGGCACAGATACGCAGTATTTT.

This clone occurred many times. This sequence joins TRBV25-1 and TRBJ1-1; D might be TRBD1 (5 bases). The CDR3 totals 12 residues. Germline V gene sequence: CDR1 MGHDK, CDR2 SYGVNS. The ends were cut back, 5 bases at V and 6 bases at J, with 10 bases in the middle. The DNA of the CDR3 is TGTGCCAGCAGTTGGGGCTCGGCTGAAGCTTTCTTT. Translation gives CASSWGSAEAFF.